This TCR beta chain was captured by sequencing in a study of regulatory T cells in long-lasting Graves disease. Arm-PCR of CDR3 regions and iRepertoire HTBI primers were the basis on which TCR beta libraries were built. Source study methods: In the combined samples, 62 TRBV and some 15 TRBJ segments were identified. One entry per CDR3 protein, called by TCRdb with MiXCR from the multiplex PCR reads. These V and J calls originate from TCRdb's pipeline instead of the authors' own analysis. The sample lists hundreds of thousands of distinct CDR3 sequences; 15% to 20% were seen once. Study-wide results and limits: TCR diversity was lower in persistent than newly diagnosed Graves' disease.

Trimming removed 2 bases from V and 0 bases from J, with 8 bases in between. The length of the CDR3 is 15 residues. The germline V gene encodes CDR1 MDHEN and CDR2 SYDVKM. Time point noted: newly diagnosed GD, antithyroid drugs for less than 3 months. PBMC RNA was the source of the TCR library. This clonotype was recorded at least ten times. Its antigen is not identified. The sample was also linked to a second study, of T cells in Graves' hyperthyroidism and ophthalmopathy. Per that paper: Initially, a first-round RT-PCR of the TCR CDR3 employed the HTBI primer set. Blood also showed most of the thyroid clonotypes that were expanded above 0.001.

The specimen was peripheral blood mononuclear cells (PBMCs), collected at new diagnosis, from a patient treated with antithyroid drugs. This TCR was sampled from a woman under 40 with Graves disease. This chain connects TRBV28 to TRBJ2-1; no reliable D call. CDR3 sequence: CASSLARSSYNEQFF. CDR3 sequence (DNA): TGTGCCAGCAGTTTAGCCAGGAGCTCCTACAATGAGCAGTTCTTC.